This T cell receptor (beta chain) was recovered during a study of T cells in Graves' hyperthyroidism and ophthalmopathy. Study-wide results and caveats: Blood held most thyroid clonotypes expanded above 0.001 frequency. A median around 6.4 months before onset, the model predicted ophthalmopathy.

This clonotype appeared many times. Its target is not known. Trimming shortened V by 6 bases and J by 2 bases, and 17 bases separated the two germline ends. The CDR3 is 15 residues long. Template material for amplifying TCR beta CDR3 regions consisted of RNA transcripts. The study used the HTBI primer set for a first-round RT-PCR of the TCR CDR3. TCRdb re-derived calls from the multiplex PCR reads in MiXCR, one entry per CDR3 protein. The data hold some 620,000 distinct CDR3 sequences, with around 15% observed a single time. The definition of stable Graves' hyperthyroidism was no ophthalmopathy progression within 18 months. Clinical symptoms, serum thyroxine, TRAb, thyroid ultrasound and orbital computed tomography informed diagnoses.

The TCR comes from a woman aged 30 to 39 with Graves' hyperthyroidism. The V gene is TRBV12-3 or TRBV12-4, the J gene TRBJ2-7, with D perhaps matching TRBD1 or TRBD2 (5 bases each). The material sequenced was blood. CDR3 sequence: CASSLRGGGPYEQYF. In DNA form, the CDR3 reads TGTGCCAGCAGCTTGCGCGGTGGGGGTCCCTACGAGCAGTACTTC.